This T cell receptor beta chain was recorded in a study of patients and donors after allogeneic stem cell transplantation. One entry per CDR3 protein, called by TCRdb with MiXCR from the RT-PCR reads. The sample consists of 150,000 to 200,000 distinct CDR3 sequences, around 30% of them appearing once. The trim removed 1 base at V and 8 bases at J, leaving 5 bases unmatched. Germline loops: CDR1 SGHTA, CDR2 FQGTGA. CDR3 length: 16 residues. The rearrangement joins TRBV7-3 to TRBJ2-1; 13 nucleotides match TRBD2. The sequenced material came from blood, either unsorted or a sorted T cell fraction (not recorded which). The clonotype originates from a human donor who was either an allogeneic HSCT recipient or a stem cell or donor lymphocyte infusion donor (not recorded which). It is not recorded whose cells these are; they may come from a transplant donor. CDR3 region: CASSLIWTSGRDEQFF. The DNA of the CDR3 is TGTGCCAGCAGCTTAATCTGGACTAGCGGGAGAGATGAGCAGTTCTTC.